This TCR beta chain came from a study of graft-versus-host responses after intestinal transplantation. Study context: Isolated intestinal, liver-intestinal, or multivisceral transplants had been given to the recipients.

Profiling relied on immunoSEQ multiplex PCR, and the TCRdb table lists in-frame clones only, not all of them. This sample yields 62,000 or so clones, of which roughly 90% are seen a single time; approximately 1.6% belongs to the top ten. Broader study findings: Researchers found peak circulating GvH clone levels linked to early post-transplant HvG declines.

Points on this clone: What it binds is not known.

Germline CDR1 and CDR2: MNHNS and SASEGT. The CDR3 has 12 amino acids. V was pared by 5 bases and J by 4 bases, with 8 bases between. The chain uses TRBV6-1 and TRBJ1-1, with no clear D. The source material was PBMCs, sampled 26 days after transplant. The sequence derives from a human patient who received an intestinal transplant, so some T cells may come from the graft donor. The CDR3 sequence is CASSLSGTEAFF. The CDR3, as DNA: TGTGCCAGCAGTCTCTCCGGCACTGAAGCTTTCTTT.